Detailed here is one T cell receptor beta chain. This record comes from a study of blood T cell repertoires in COVID-19. On the study more broadly: The United States, Italy and Spain provided the acute and convalescent COVID-19 samples. The cDNA or gDNA used as material had been derived from T cells, B-cell-depleted T cells, or PBMCs.

Trimming shortened V by 3 bases and J by 4 bases, and 7 bases separated the two germline ends. CDR3 size: 11 residues. Germline V lookup: CDR1 GTSNPN, CDR2 SVGIG (reference sequence). In the original workflow: Using reference gene primer amplification, nucleated cell counts were estimated. Clones were read by immunoSEQ multiplex PCR, and TCRdb kept only the in-frame ones, dropping some. D and trimming come from the DNA, and the V and J calls and clone size come from that table. The sample lists 50,000 to 70,000 clones, 75% to 80% occurring once. The TCR was taken from a man aged 45-65 years with active or convalescent COVID-19. Sequencing was performed on peripheral blood. The rearrangement links TRBV30 to TRBJ2-7; D remains ambiguous. This CDR3 reads CAWRSKYEQYF. CDR3 bases: TGTGCCTGGAGGTCTAAGTACGAGCAGTACTTC.